The T cell receptor (beta chain) under discussion was sequenced for a study of blood T cell repertoires in COVID-19. Whole-study context: COVID-19 samples collected from the United States, Italy and Spain covered acute and convalescent phases.

The CDR3 extends over 11 amino acids. Germline assignment: CDR1 DFQATT and CDR2 SNEGSKA (reference sequence). J lost 5 bases, V lost 7 bases, and 5 bases had no gene match. TCRdb's table, derived via immunoSEQ multiplex PCR, lists solely in-frame clones and lacks some. The table records about 200,000 clones, roughly 84% of them present only once. V gene TRBV20-1 combines with J gene TRBJ2-7, with 7 positions matching TRBD1. Input material: peripheral blood. This receptor was taken from a man aged 40-49 years with acute or convalescent COVID-19. The CDR3 reads CSVGTVHEQYF. CDR3 coding DNA: TGCAGTGTAGGGACAGTCCACGAGCAGTACTTC.